This T cell receptor beta chain was captured in a study of CD8 T cells in Susac syndrome. CDR1 is MNHEY and CDR2 is SMNVEV in the germline V gene (reference sequence). The CDR3 length is 15 residues. V was pared by 5 bases and J by 0 bases, with 14 bases between. Random hexamers were used to reverse transcribe an amount of about 0.5 to 1 ug RNA. MiXCR was run by TCRdb on the immunoSEQ multiplex PCR reads, yielding one entry per CDR3 protein. The sample contains around 70,000 distinct CDR3 sequences, roughly 94% of which appear only once. This TCR came from a human donor with multiple sclerosis. V usage is TRBV27 and J usage is TRBJ2-7; no definite D call. Sequencing used CD8+ T cells from PBMCs. CDR3 nucleotides: TGTGCCAGCAGTGTCAGCCTTTCGAGCTCCTACGAGCAGTACTTC. Encoded protein: CASSVSLSSSYEQYF.